The 7 T cell receptor beta chains below were found in one sample sequenced in a study of blood T cell repertoires in COVID-19. TCRdb keeps only in-frame clones here, not all; method: immunoSEQ multiplex PCR. Of about 190,000 clones listed, about four fifths are singletons. The sequenced sample consisted of peripheral blood. Source of these receptors: a woman in her thirties or forties with acute or convalescent COVID-19.

CDR3 loop: CATSRDFADEQYF. CDR3 DNA sequence: TGTGCCACCAGCAGAGATTTTGCGGACGAGCAGTACTTC. The gene calls are TRBV15 and TRBJ2-7; no reliable D call. The CDR3 extends over 13 amino acids. CDR1 and CDR2 (germline): LNHNV, YYDKDF (reference sequence). Between the trimmed V and J ends, which lost 0 bases and 5 bases, there was a span of 8 bases.

In this sample, this clone turned up once. V is TRBV30 and J is TRBJ2-2; D ambiguous. Per the germline V gene, CDR1 is GTSNPN and CDR2 is SVGIG (reference sequence). CDR3 length: 16 residues. V dropped 1 base and J dropped 7 bases, with 19 bases sitting between them. CDR3 in amino acids: CAWSAQYSGRVGELFF. The CDR3 DNA reads as TGTGCCTGGAGTGCTCAATATTCCGGTCGAGTCGGGGAGCTGTTTTTT.

The chain recombines TRBV5-1 with TRBJ1-1; 8 positions match TRBD1. The CDR3 has 15 amino acids. V lost 1 base to trimming and J lost 1 base; unmatched junction nucleotides: 3. Germline values: CDR1 SGHRS, CDR2 YFSETQ. CDR3 nucleotide sequence: TGCGCCAGCAGCTTGTCCGGGACAGGGAACACTGAAGCTTTCTTT. The encoded protein is CASSLSGTGNTEAFF.

This rearrangement joins TRBV18 to TRBJ1-2; 12 nucleotides match TRBD1. The CDR3 extends over 17 amino acids. Losses at the gene ends were 5 bases for V and 2 bases for J; bases not matched to a gene: 9. CDR1 KGHSH and CDR2 LQKENI come from the germline V gene. CDR3 residues: CASSAGTGGLGNYGYTF. CDR3 coding DNA: TGTGCCAGCTCAGCCGGGACAGGGGGCTTAGGAAACTATGGCTACACCTTC.

This rearrangement joins TRBV11-3 to TRBJ2-2, with 7 positions matching TRBD2. This CDR3 contains 17 residues. Germline CDR1 SGHNT, CDR2 YENEEA. Unmatched junction bases numbered 9, after V lost 5 bases and J lost 0 bases. The CDR3, as DNA: TGTGCCAGCAGCCAAGGCCCGCGGGGGACGAACACCGGGGAGCTGTTTTTT. Its translation: CASSQGPRGTNTGELFF.

This clone has only one observation. The chain carries TRBV4-2 and TRBJ2-4; tentatively, D is TRBD2 (6 bases). V lost 5 bases, J lost 4 bases, and 12 bases lay in between. Germline-derived CDR1 and CDR2 are LGHNA and YNFKEQ. This CDR3 contains 14 residues. This CDR3 reads CASSVPGLKNIQYF. CDR3 nucleotides: TGTGCCAGCAGCGTTCCGGGACTTAAAAACATTCAGTACTTC.

The chain couples TRBV27 to TRBJ1-2; D may be TRBD1 (5 bases). Germline CDR1 reads MNHEY; CDR2 reads SMNVEV (reference sequence). Trimming left V 0 bases short and J 0 bases short, with 14 bases between. The CDR3 has 17 amino acids. The CDR3 coding sequence is TGTGCCAGCAGTTTATCGGGGCTCCCCCTTGCTAACTATGGCTACACCTTC. It translates to CASSLSGLPLANYGYTF.